Listed below are T cell receptor beta chains from one sample, sequenced in a study of CD8 T cells in Susac syndrome. MiXCR was run by TCRdb on the immunoSEQ multiplex PCR reads, yielding one entry per CDR3 protein. Here the sample spans about 21,000 distinct CDR3 sequences, about 92% being singletons. Sequencing was carried out using CD8+ T cells from PBMCs. These receptors came from a human donor in good health. Both conserved end residues are part of each CDR3. A D gene is named only where the DNA matches it firmly. Not all rows give a size; the values are once, few, many and, for expanded clones, a class.

v_call: TRBV20-1
j_call: TRBJ2-7
clone_size: once
d_call: -
cdr3_aa: CSARGAVRSYEQYF
cdr3_nt: TGCAGTGCTAGAGGGGCGGTTCGCTCCTACGAGCAGTACTTC

v_call: TRBV2
j_call: TRBJ2-2
clone_size: -
d_call: -
cdr3_aa: CASTKYTGELFF
cdr3_nt: TGTGCCAGTACTAAGTACACCGGGGAGCTGTTTTTT

v_call: TRBV5-5
j_call: TRBJ1-1
clone_size: -
d_call: -
cdr3_aa: CASSFWENTEAFF
cdr3_nt: TGTGCCAGCAGCTTCTGGGAGAACACTGAAGCTTTCTTT

v_call: TRBV5-5
j_call: TRBJ2-7
clone_size: -
d_call: -
cdr3_aa: CASSSPDNPYEQYF
cdr3_nt: TGTGCCAGCAGCTCCCCGGACAATCCCTACGAGCAGTACTTC

v_call: TRBV5-6
j_call: TRBJ2-4
clone_size: -
d_call: -
cdr3_aa: CASSLAGSNIQYF
cdr3_nt: TGTGCCAGCAGCTTGGCCGGCAGTAACATTCAGTACTTC

v_call: TRBV20-1
j_call: TRBJ2-5
clone_size: -
d_call: TRBD2
cdr3_aa: CSARDRDRGGWAQYF
cdr3_nt: TGCAGTGCTAGAGATCGTGACCGGGGGGGTTGGGCCCAGTACTTC

v_call: TRBV15
j_call: TRBJ1-1
clone_size: -
d_call: -
cdr3_aa: CATSRERGSGTEAFF
cdr3_nt: TGTGCCACCAGCAGAGAAAGGGGCTCGGGCACTGAAGCTTTCTTT

v_call: TRBV29-1
j_call: TRBJ1-1
clone_size: -
d_call: -
cdr3_aa: CSVEAGREDTEAFF
cdr3_nt: TGCAGCGTTGAAGCCGGCAGGGAGGACACTGAAGCTTTCTTT

v_call: TRBV29-1
j_call: TRBJ1-2
clone_size: -
d_call: -
cdr3_aa: CSVAQGDWGYTF
cdr3_nt: TGCAGCGTTGCACAGGGAGACTGGGGCTACACCTTC

v_call: TRBV4-3
j_call: TRBJ2-7
clone_size: -
d_call: -
cdr3_aa: CASSPYRGPTYEQYF
cdr3_nt: TGCGCCAGCAGCCCCTATAGAGGTCCCACCTACGAGCAGTACTTC

v_call: TRBV7-9
j_call: TRBJ2-5
clone_size: -
d_call: -
cdr3_aa: CASSLRTDLIQETQYF
cdr3_nt: TGTGCCAGCAGCTTACGGACAGACCTCATCCAAGAGACCCAGTACTTC

v_call: TRBV6-2/TRBV6-3
j_call: TRBJ2-7
clone_size: -
d_call: -
cdr3_aa: CASSSRTVEGYEQYF
cdr3_nt: TGTGCCAGCAGTTCTCGGACGGTAGAAGGATACGAGCAGTACTTC

v_call: TRBV4-3
j_call: TRBJ2-1
clone_size: -
d_call: -
cdr3_aa: CASSQEEDYPYNEQFF
cdr3_nt: TGCGCCAGCAGCCAAGAAGAGGATTACCCCTACAATGAGCAGTTCTTC

v_call: TRBV7-7
j_call: TRBJ2-5
clone_size: -
d_call: -
cdr3_aa: CASSLGGSRQETQYF
cdr3_nt: TGTGCTAGCAGCTTAGGTGGGAGCCGCCAAGAGACCCAGTACTTC

v_call: TRBV27
j_call: TRBJ2-7
clone_size: -
d_call: -
cdr3_aa: CASSLFQGPYEQYF
cdr3_nt: TGTGCCAGCAGTTTATTTCAGGGCCCCTACGAGCAGTACTTC

v_call: TRBV6-5
j_call: TRBJ2-1
clone_size: -
d_call: -
cdr3_aa: CASSYRGEQFF
cdr3_nt: TGTGCCAGCAGTTACCGGGGGGAGCAGTTCTTC

v_call: TRBV27
j_call: TRBJ1-5
clone_size: -
d_call: -
cdr3_aa: CASSMGVLVQPQHF
cdr3_nt: TGTGCCAGCAGTATGGGGGTTTTGGTTCAGCCCCAGCATTTT

v_call: TRBV14
j_call: TRBJ2-1
clone_size: -
d_call: TRBD1
cdr3_aa: CASSIRGSSYNEQFF
cdr3_nt: TGTGCCAGCAGCATCAGGGGGAGCTCCTACAATGAGCAGTTCTTC

v_call: TRBV9
j_call: TRBJ1-3
clone_size: -
d_call: -
cdr3_aa: CASSASPQDSGNTIYF
cdr3_nt: TGTGCCAGCAGCGCCTCACCACAAGACTCTGGAAACACCATATATTTT

v_call: TRBV13
j_call: TRBJ2-7
clone_size: once
d_call: -
cdr3_aa: CASSLDPLFRDEQYF
cdr3_nt: TGTGCCAGCAGCTTAGACCCGTTGTTTCGCGACGAGCAGTACTTC

v_call: TRBV3-1
j_call: TRBJ2-2
clone_size: once
d_call: -
cdr3_aa: CASNTRRDMAGELFF
cdr3_nt: TGTGCCAGCAACACTAGACGGGACATGGCCGGGGAGCTGTTTTTT

v_call: TRBV5-1
j_call: TRBJ1-1
clone_size: -
d_call: -
cdr3_aa: CASRDMEPEAFF
cdr3_nt: TGCGCCAGCAGGGACATGGAACCTGAAGCTTTCTTT

v_call: TRBV20-1
j_call: TRBJ2-5
clone_size: -
d_call: TRBD2
cdr3_aa: CSARNLRGTSGGETQYF
cdr3_nt: TGCAGTGCTAGGAATCTAAGAGGGACTAGCGGGGGGGAGACCCAGTACTTC

v_call: TRBV5-8
j_call: TRBJ1-1
clone_size: -
d_call: -
cdr3_aa: CASSPRLATEAFF
cdr3_nt: TGTGCCAGCAGCCCCCGTTTGGCCACTGAAGCTTTCTTT

v_call: TRBV20-1
j_call: TRBJ1-1
clone_size: -
d_call: -
cdr3_aa: CSARDREKALNTEAFF
cdr3_nt: TGCAGTGCTAGAGATAGGGAGAAAGCTCTAAACACTGAAGCTTTCTTT

v_call: TRBV5-4
j_call: TRBJ2-3
clone_size: -
d_call: -
cdr3_aa: CASSFRQRATDTQYF
cdr3_nt: TGTGCCAGCAGCTTCCGACAGCGTGCCACAGATACGCAGTATTTT

v_call: TRBV6-4
j_call: TRBJ2-1
clone_size: -
d_call: -
cdr3_aa: CASSDSGGASHEQFF
cdr3_nt: TGTGCCAGCAGTGACTCGGGGGGAGCGAGCCATGAGCAGTTCTTC

v_call: TRBV6-2/TRBV6-3
j_call: TRBJ2-7
clone_size: -
d_call: -
cdr3_aa: CASSYSASGEQYF
cdr3_nt: TGTGCCAGCAGTTACTCGGCCTCAGGCGAGCAGTACTTC

v_call: TRBV15
j_call: TRBJ1-5
clone_size: once
d_call: -
cdr3_aa: CATSRDIANQPQHF
cdr3_nt: TGTGCCACCAGCAGAGATATCGCCAATCAGCCCCAGCATTTT

v_call: TRBV19
j_call: TRBJ2-1
clone_size: -
d_call: TRBD1
cdr3_aa: CASSMWGTGSEQFF
cdr3_nt: TGTGCCAGTAGTATGTGGGGGACAGGGAGTGAGCAGTTCTTC

v_call: TRBV5-1
j_call: TRBJ1-1
clone_size: -
d_call: -
cdr3_aa: CVSSPPGTEAFF
cdr3_nt: TGCGTCAGCAGCCCCCCAGGCACTGAAGCTTTCTTT

v_call: TRBV6-2/TRBV6-3
j_call: TRBJ2-1
clone_size: -
d_call: TRBD2
cdr3_aa: CASSYARGGAKYNEQFF
cdr3_nt: TGTGCCAGCAGTTACGCTCGGGGGGGGGCCAAATACAATGAGCAGTTCTTC

v_call: TRBV29-1
j_call: TRBJ1-2
clone_size: once
d_call: -
cdr3_aa: CSVRTSPTVGYTF
cdr3_nt: TGCAGCGTTAGGACGTCACCCACCGTTGGCTACACCTTC

v_call: TRBV14
j_call: TRBJ2-7
clone_size: -
d_call: -
cdr3_aa: CASSHQGEAYEQYF
cdr3_nt: TGTGCCAGCAGCCACCAGGGGGAGGCCTACGAGCAGTACTTC

v_call: TRBV20-1
j_call: TRBJ2-1
clone_size: -
d_call: TRBD2
cdr3_aa: CSAGEPGLAGGPNEQFF
cdr3_nt: TGCAGTGCCGGGGAGCCGGGACTAGCGGGGGGGCCCAATGAGCAGTTCTTC

v_call: TRBV7-9
j_call: TRBJ2-2
clone_size: -
d_call: TRBD1
cdr3_aa: CASSKQYGQDTGELFF
cdr3_nt: TGTGCCAGCAGCAAACAGTATGGACAGGACACCGGGGAGCTGTTTTTT

v_call: TRBV27
j_call: TRBJ2-1
clone_size: -
d_call: -
cdr3_aa: CASSPIRQTTSSYNEQFF
cdr3_nt: TGTGCCAGCAGTCCCATTAGACAGACGACGAGCTCCTACAATGAGCAGTTCTTC

v_call: TRBV20-1
j_call: TRBJ2-1
clone_size: -
d_call: TRBD2
cdr3_aa: CSARDRLAGGPTPYNEQFF
cdr3_nt: TGCAGTGCTAGAGATCGACTAGCGGGGGGGCCTACCCCATACAATGAGCAGTTCTTC

v_call: TRBV11-2
j_call: TRBJ1-2
clone_size: -
d_call: -
cdr3_aa: CASSLGNYGYTF
cdr3_nt: TGTGCCAGCAGCTTAGGGAACTATGGCTACACCTTC

v_call: TRBV7-6
j_call: TRBJ2-7
clone_size: -
d_call: TRBD2
cdr3_aa: CASSPTSGATYEQYF
cdr3_nt: TGTGCCAGCAGCCCGACTAGCGGGGCAACCTACGAGCAGTACTTC

v_call: TRBV7-2
j_call: TRBJ2-7
clone_size: few
d_call: TRBD2
cdr3_aa: CASSSGLAGGLSEQYF
cdr3_nt: TGTGCCAGCAGCTCCGGACTAGCGGGGGGGTTAAGCGAGCAGTACTTC

v_call: TRBV2
j_call: TRBJ1-1
clone_size: -
d_call: -
cdr3_aa: CASRPDNMNTEAFF
cdr3_nt: TGTGCCAGCAGACCTGACAACATGAACACTGAAGCTTTCTTT

v_call: TRBV19
j_call: TRBJ2-1
clone_size: -
d_call: TRBD2
cdr3_aa: CASSISGGGEQFF
cdr3_nt: TGTGCCAGTAGTATTAGCGGGGGTGGTGAGCAGTTCTTC

v_call: TRBV7-9
j_call: TRBJ2-5
clone_size: -
d_call: TRBD1
cdr3_aa: CASSTWTGQETQYF
cdr3_nt: TGTGCCAGCAGCACGTGGACAGGCCAAGAGACCCAGTACTTC

v_call: TRBV6-2/TRBV6-3
j_call: TRBJ2-1
clone_size: -
d_call: TRBD2
cdr3_aa: CASSRSGGAVDEQFF
cdr3_nt: TGTGCCAGCAGTCGTAGCGGGGGGGCGGTTGATGAGCAGTTCTTC

v_call: TRBV27
j_call: TRBJ1-1
clone_size: -
d_call: -
cdr3_aa: CASSLSSGNTEAFF
cdr3_nt: TGTGCCAGCAGTTTATCGAGTGGGAACACTGAAGCTTTCTTT

v_call: TRBV25-1
j_call: TRBJ1-5
clone_size: -
d_call: -
cdr3_aa: CASSELISGEGNQPQHF
cdr3_nt: TGTGCCAGCAGTGAATTAATTTCGGGAGAGGGCAATCAGCCCCAGCATTTT